This passage covers 30 T cell receptor beta chains from one sample sequenced in a study of post-analysis software for immune sequencing data. cDNA libraries for TCR beta contained unique molecular identifiers. Using its own MiXCR run on the PCR reads, TCRdb lists one record per CDR3 protein. The sample yields just over 250,000 distinct CDR3 sequences, 36% seen once. Their specific antigens are unknown. Points from the study as a whole: Patients carried roughly five TRBV segments more frequently than controls did, and TRBV5-6, TRBV5-1 and TRBV20-1 were among them.

Sequencing was carried out using blood. These receptors originate from a girl aged 5-17 years with multiple sclerosis.

This chain links TRBV28 with TRBJ2-5; TRBD1 agrees at 7 bases. The CDR3 consists of 15 residues. V dropped 4 bases and J dropped 5; count of bases not matched to a gene: 10. In germline, CDR1 is MDHEN, CDR2 SYDVKM. CDR3 sequence reads: CASSSLSGGRETQYF. CDR3 in DNA: TGTGCCAGCAGTTCGCTGTCAGGGGGACGGGAGACCCAGTACTTC.

This clonotype showed up many times. This sequence joins TRBV14 and TRBJ2-1, with D maybe TRBD2 (6 bases). There are 13 residues in the CDR3. V gave up 1 base and J gave up 9 bases, with 10 bases separating them. The V gene's germline CDR1 is SGHDN and CDR2 FVKESK. This CDR3 reads CASSQGGAAEQFF. Here the CDR3 DNA reads TGTGCCAGCAGCCAAGGCGGGGCGGCTGAGCAGTTCTTC.

Worth noting for this clonotype: A much larger clone lies a single base off, so this may be a read error. The rearrangement joins TRBV24-1 to TRBJ2-3, with a tentative D call TRBD1 (6 bases). The CDR3 runs to 15 residues. Germline V gene data show CDR1 as KGHDR and CDR2 as SFDVKD. Trimming pared 7 bases from V and 2 bases from J, leaving 15 bases between. The CDR3 nucleotides are TGTGCCACCAGATCCGGGACAAACCACACAGATACGCAGTATTTT. Encoded protein: CATRSGTNHTDTQYF.

This clonotype was found once. One base away lies a much larger clone, so this may be a sequencing read error. The rearrangement links TRBV5-5 to TRBJ2-1; D is perhaps TRBD2 (5 bases). The CDR3 consists of 15 residues. Per the germline V gene, CDR1 is SGHKS and CDR2 is YYEKEE (reference sequence). V was pared by 1 base and J by 8 bases, with 16 bases between. This chain's CDR3 is CASSLWTGGSDEQFF. The CDR3 coding sequence is TGTGCCAGCAGCTTGTGGACTGGCGGGTCGGATGAGCAGTTCTTC.

This clonotype has only a few counts. This chain connects TRBV5-1 to TRBJ2-5, with D tentatively TRBD2 (5 bases). V lost 4 bases, J lost 0 bases, and 13 bases lay in between. The CDR3 contains 15 residues. The germline V gene encodes CDR1 SGHRS and CDR2 YFSETQ. The CDR3 sequence is CASSPDGVYQETQYF. CDR3 nucleotide sequence: TGCGCCAGCAGCCCAGACGGGGTATACCAAGAGACCCAGTACTTC.

Concerning this clonotype itself: This may be a read error, as it is one base from a much larger clone. The chain links TRBV7-6 to TRBJ2-1; no clear D gene. Trimming removed 0 bases from V and 12 bases from J, with 24 bases in between. The CDR3 sequence is 17 residues long. Germline CDR1 and CDR2: SGHVS and FNYEAQ. In nucleotides, the CDR3 is TGTGCCAGCAGCTTAGCGCATACTGCATTAGAAGGCTATGGGCAGTTCTTC. It encodes CASSLAHTALEGYGQFF.

The chain links TRBV12-3 or TRBV12-4 to TRBJ2-7, with 11 bases matching TRBD1. The CDR3 sequence is 17 residues long. V was clipped by 6 bases and J by 4 bases; unmatched bases: 14. CDR3 DNA sequence: TGTGCCAGCAGCCAAACGCCCGGGACAGGGGGTCTTTACGAGCAGTACTTC. Protein product: CASSQTPGTGGLYEQYF.

To note about this clonotype: With a much larger clone just one base away, this may be a read error. The rearrangement uses TRBV7-6 and TRBJ1-4; perhaps TRBD1 as D (5 bases). The germline gives CDR1 SGHVS, CDR2 FNYEAQ. Trimming took off 5 bases at V and 4 bases at J, with 11 bases between the two ends. The CDR3 sequence is 14 residues long. The chain's CDR3 is CASSPGIVNEKLFF. Here the CDR3 DNA reads TGTGCCAGCAGCCCAGGGATCGTTAATGAAAAACTGTTTTTT.

This CDR3 reads CASSLLRTGELFF. In nucleotides, the CDR3 is TGTGCCAGCAGCTTACTCCGTACCGGGGAGCTGTTTTTT. The gene calls are TRBV7-8 and TRBJ2-2; D call uncertain. Germline V gives CDR1 SGHVS, CDR2 FQNEAQ. This CDR3 is 13 amino acids long. The germline V and J ends were trimmed by 2 bases and 5 bases, with 6 bases remaining between them.

This clonotype was counted ten times or more. The V call is TRBV20-1, the J call TRBJ2-3, with 9 bases identical to TRBD2. Germline lookup yields CDR1 DFQATT and CDR2 SNEGSKA (reference sequence). The CDR3 runs 15 residues. Germline trimming cut 1 base from V and 6 bases from J; bases unmatched to any gene: 8. CDR3 protein: CSARVPSGDGDTQYF. The CDR3 DNA reads TGCAGTGCTAGAGTCCCTAGCGGGGATGGGGATACGCAGTATTTT.

The genes are TRBV29-1 and TRBJ2-7, with D unresolved. Trimming left V 4 bases short and J 6 bases short, with 16 bases between. Germline CDR1 SQVTM, CDR2 ANQGSEA. The CDR3 runs to 13 residues. The CDR3 sequence: CSVGEGLPSEQYF. The CDR3 DNA sequence: TGCAGCGTTGGAGAAGGGCTCCCAAGCGAGCAGTACTTC.

Worth noting for this clonotype: A much larger clone lies one base from this, so it may be a read error. CDR3 coding DNA: TGTGTCAGCAGCCTGACAGGGTGGCACGAGCAGTACTTC. Protein product: CVSSLTGWHEQYF. The chain employs TRBV3-1 and TRBJ2-7; 7 bases line up with TRBD1. Germline CDR1 LGHDT, CDR2 YNNKEL (reference sequence). This CDR3 region has 13 residues.

This clonotype was seen many times. This sequence joins TRBV5-8 and TRBJ2-3; 8 nucleotides line up with TRBD2. Per the germline V gene, CDR1 is SGHTS and CDR2 is YDEGEE. V lost 2 bases, J lost 3 bases, and 5 bases stayed unmatched. CDR3 length: 15 amino acids. CDR3 protein: CASSFGTSETDTQYF. CDR3 bases: TGTGCCAGCAGCTTCGGGACTAGTGAGACAGATACGCAGTATTTT.

This clonotype came up a few times. The chain recombines TRBV5-1 with TRBJ2-1; D ambiguous. The CDR3 extends over 17 amino acids. The ends were cut back, 0 bases at V and 2 bases at J, with 15 bases in the middle. The germline CDR1 and CDR2 sequences are SGHRS and YFSETQ. The CDR3 coding sequence is TGCGCCAGCAGCTTGGAAGGCGGAGCCCCAGCCTACAATGAGCAGTTCTTC. It translates to CASSLEGGAPAYNEQFF. The complete variable domain, with remaining parts taken from reference TRBV5-1 and TRBJ2-1, reads KAGVTQTPRYLIKTRGQQVTLSCSPISGHRSVSWYQQTPGQGLQFLFEYFSETQRNKGNFPGRFSGRQFSNSRSEMNVSTLELGDSALYLCASSLEGGAPAYNEQFFGPGTRLTVL.

This clonotype was picked up many times. The gene calls are TRBV6-4 and TRBJ2-1; D is unclear. The V gene's germline CDR1 is MRHNA and CDR2 SNTAGT. This CDR3 is built from 13 residues. V lost 0 bases and J 8 bases, leaving 8 bases between the germline ends. CDR3 sequence: CASSDSNTHEQFF. The CDR3 region has the DNA TGTGCCAGCAGTGACTCAAATACCCATGAGCAGTTCTTC.

The table lists this clonotype with many counts. This sequence joins TRBV7-9 and TRBJ1-1; weak D call: TRBD1 (5 bases). The CDR3 runs to 16 residues. Per the germline V gene, CDR1 is SEHNR and CDR2 is FQNEAQ (reference sequence). Trimming cost V 4 bases and J 0 bases, with 15 bases left between them. In DNA, the CDR3 is TGTGCCAGCAGCTCCCGGTGGGCCAGGGTGAACACTGAAGCTTTCTTT. This translates into CASSSRWARVNTEAFF.

This clonotype was counted ten times or more. The genes are TRBV5-1 and TRBJ2-1; D perhaps matches TRBD2 (5 bases). The V end lost 4 bases, the J end lost 8 bases, and 22 bases lay between the germline ends. Per the germline V gene, CDR1 is SGHRS and CDR2 is YFSETQ. The CDR3 is 16 residues long. CDR3 DNA sequence: TGCGCCAGCAGCACCACAACTAGTAATGCACTTTATGAGCAGTTCTTC. Protein sequence: CASSTTTSNALYEQFF.

This clonotype was seen many times. The rearrangement joins TRBV3-1 to TRBJ1-1; D is unresolved. This CDR3 contains 12 residues. The V end was cut by 6 bases, the J end by 1 base, with 6 bases between. Germline assignment: CDR1 LGHDT and CDR2 YNNKEL (reference sequence). The DNA of the CDR3 is TGTGCCAGCAGGGATCGGAACACTGAAGCTTTCTTT. Residues: CASRDRNTEAFF. Drawing the rest from reference TRBV3-1 and TRBJ1-1, the complete variable domain is DTAVSQTPKYLVTQMGNDKSIKCEQNLGHDTMYWYKQDSKKFLKIMFSYNNKELIINETVPNRFSPKSPDKAHLNLHINSLELGDSAVYFCASRDRNTEAFFGQGTRLTVV.

About this clonotype itself: At one end the junction does not follow the germline gene, possibly because of a read error. The CDR3 is CAISESWAAYEQYF. CDR3 bases: TGTGCCATCAGTGAGTCGTGGGCAGCCTATGAGCAGTACTTC. V is TRBV10-3 and J is TRBJ2-7; D is ambiguous. The CDR3 runs 14 residues. Germline values: CDR1 ENHRY, CDR2 SYGVKD.

This clonotype occurred many times. The chain links TRBV20-1 to TRBJ2-1; D may be TRBD1 (6 bases). The CDR3 is 15 residues long. Per germline, CDR1 DFQATT and CDR2 SNEGSKA (reference sequence). Trimming cost V 6 bases and J 7 bases, with 22 bases left between them. As DNA, the CDR3 is TGCAGTGCGCCACGACTCTGGAGAGGGGGAAATGAGCAGTTCTTC. Protein: CSAPRLWRGGNEQFF.

This clonotype was seen many times. V gene TRBV20-1 combines with J gene TRBJ2-1; D call uncertain. The length of the CDR3 is 11 residues. Between the trimmed V and J ends, which lost 0 bases and 10 bases, there was a span of 7 bases. Germline values: CDR1 DFQATT, CDR2 SNEGSKA (reference sequence). CDR3 protein: CSARDPPEQFF. CDR3 DNA: TGCAGTGCTAGAGATCCCCCGGAGCAGTTCTTC.

The sample holds many counts of this clonotype. This may arise from a read error, as a much more abundant clone is one base away. The rearrangement joins TRBV25-1 to TRBJ1-4, with 10 bases matching TRBD1. V lost 8 bases and J lost 8; bases outside the gene matches: 5. The germline V gene has CDR1 MGHDK and CDR2 SYGVNS. CDR3 size: 13 residues. The CDR3 region is CASGTGEGEKLFF. CDR3 DNA sequence: TGTGCCAGCGGGACAGGGGAAGGCGAAAAACTGTTTTTT.

This clonotype was seen just once. This sequence joins TRBV6-5 and TRBJ2-5; D is perhaps TRBD2 (5 bases). Germline V gene lookup returns CDR1 MNHEY and CDR2 SVGAGI. This CDR3 has 15 amino acids. V was trimmed by 2 bases and J by 3 bases, leaving 13 bases between them. CDR3 DNA: TGTGCCAGCAGTTACGGGGAGATTACCAAAGAGACCCAGTACTTC. As protein: CASSYGEITKETQYF.

The V call is TRBV28, the J call TRBJ2-2; D remains unclear. In germline, CDR1 is MDHEN, CDR2 SYDVKM. The CDR3 has 13 amino acids. Trimming stripped 3 bases from V and 5 bases from J, with 7 bases between. The CDR3 DNA reads TGTGCCAGCAGTTTTAGGATAACCGGGGAGCTGTTTTTT. Its translation is CASSFRITGELFF.

On this clonotype itself: A much larger clone differs from this one at a single base, so this may be a read error. This chain uses TRBV5-6 with TRBJ2-7; tentatively, D is TRBD1 (5 bases). CDR1 is SGHDT and CDR2 is YYEEEE in the germline V gene. The CDR3 spans 14 residues. V lost 1 base and J 2 bases, leaving 10 bases between the germline ends. The CDR3 nucleotides are TGTGCCAGCAGCTTGCCAGGGATCCCCTACGAGCAGTACTTC. This codes for CASSLPGIPYEQYF.

As regards this clonotype: A much larger clone sits a single nucleotide away, making a read error possible. The J gene is TRBJ2-1, the V gene TRBV4-2; the match to TRBD2 covers 9 bases. The ends lost 0 bases at V and 8 bases at J; junction bases unmatched: 14. The germline V gene encodes CDR1 LGHNA and CDR2 YNFKEQ. This CDR3 is 18 amino acids long. The DNA for the CDR3 is TGTGCCAGCAGCCAAGATGGTGTGCGGGAGGGCCTTCTCTATGAGCAGTTCTTC. Protein product: CASSQDGVREGLLYEQFF.

Ten or more counts support this clonotype. This rearrangement joins TRBV10-3 to TRBJ2-1; possibly TRBD2 for D (7 bases). The germline CDR1 and CDR2 sequences are ENHRY and SYGVKD. The CDR3 totals 16 residues. With 10 bases removed from V and 0 bases from J, the gap between germline ends came to 19 bases. The CDR3: CATGGQPINSYNEQFF. CDR3 nucleotide sequence: TGTGCCACCGGGGGGCAGCCTATCAACTCCTACAATGAGCAGTTCTTC.

This clonotype was observed a single time. The chain employs TRBV20-1 and TRBJ2-5, with 10 bases fitting TRBD2. After removal of 3 bases from V and 2 bases from J, the junction contained 6 bases not matched to a gene. The CDR3 loop spans 15 amino acids. CDR1 DFQATT and CDR2 SNEGSKA come from the germline V gene (reference sequence). CDR3 residues: CSASLAGGVQETQYF. CDR3 nucleotide sequence: TGCAGTGCTAGCTTAGCGGGGGGTGTTCAAGAGACCCAGTACTTC.

Points on this clonotype: The junction departs from germline at one end; a sequencing error may be responsible. The genes are TRBV20-1 and TRBJ2-1; D uncertain. CDR1 DFQATT and CDR2 SNEGSKA come from the germline V gene (reference sequence). This CDR3 has 15 amino acids. The CDR3 protein is CSAPPTLTQYNEQLF. CDR3 nucleotides: TGCAGTGCCCCTCCGACTCTCACCCAGTACAATGAGCAGTTATTC.

This clonotype was seen many times. This chain links TRBV5-1 with TRBJ1-2, with no clear D. V shed 0 bases and J shed 0 bases, with 6 bases lying between them. In germline, CDR1 is SGHRS, CDR2 YFSETQ. This CDR3 region has 14 residues. This chain's CDR3 is CASSLDESNYGYTF. In nucleotides, the CDR3 is TGCGCCAGCAGCTTGGACGAATCTAACTATGGCTACACCTTC.